One and the same sample provided the 16 T cell receptor beta chains below, sequenced in a study of CD8+ T cells in alopecia areata. Extracted from the samples, RNA was reverse transcribed into cDNA to serve as the sequencing template. TCRdb's table, derived via immunoSEQ multiplex PCR, lists solely in-frame clones and lacks some. The table has 110,000 to 150,000 clones, approximately 49% seen once. This specimen consisted of CD4+ T cells sorted from blood, obtained at week 0. The receptor set was obtained from a human donor with alopecia areata.

This chain uses TRBV30 with TRBJ1-1; no firm D call. V was clipped by 0 bases and J by 6 bases, with 17 bases between them. The CDR3 spans 15 residues. Germline V lookup: CDR1 GTSNPN, CDR2 SVGIG (reference sequence). In DNA form, the CDR3 reads TGTGCCTGGAGTGTTCTTTCGCGACTGCACGCTGAAGCTTTCTTT. Translating gives CAWSVLSRLHAEAFF.

This clone was counted only a few times. The rearrangement uses TRBV11-2 and TRBJ2-7; no firm D call. CDR1 is SGHAT, CDR2 FQNNGV, per germline. CDR3 size: 13 residues. Trimming removed 3 bases at V and 4 bases at J, with 10 bases between. The CDR3 coding sequence is TGTGCCAGCAGCTTCCCCATTATGTACGAGCAGTACTTC. It encodes CASSFPIMYEQYF.

There are a few counts of this clone. The V and J genes are TRBV6-1 and TRBJ2-7; the match to TRBD1 covers 9 bases. Trimming removed 4 bases from V and 6 bases from J; junction bases left unmatched: 7. This CDR3 is 14 amino acids long. Germline V gene lookup returns CDR1 MNHNS and CDR2 SASEGT. In nucleotides, the CDR3 is TGTGCCAGCAGTGGACCGGGACAGGGTACCGAGCAGTACTTC. Protein product: CASSGPGQGTEQYF.

Comment on this clone: The sample contains more than one DNA sequence encoding this CDR3. The chain links TRBV7-2 to TRBJ2-5, with 8 bases that match TRBD2. Germline-derived CDR1 and CDR2 are SGHTA and FQGNSA. V was clipped by 1 base and J by 4 bases; unmatched bases: 2. This CDR3 is 14 amino acids long. CDR3: CASSLGLAGETQYF. CDR3 nucleotides: TGTGCCAGCAGCTTAGGCCTAGCGGGAGAGACCCAGTACTTC.

The V gene is TRBV28, the J gene TRBJ2-3; 10 bases agree with TRBD2. The CDR3 is made up of 16 amino acids. CDR1 and CDR2 from the germline V gene are MDHEN and SYDVKM. Trimming cost V 5 bases and J 4 bases; bases outside gene matches: 9. Here the CDR3 DNA reads TGTGCCAGCAGTGCCCCTAGCGGGAGAAAGCCAGATACGCAGTATTTT. Its protein is CASSAPSGRKPDTQYF.

The chain carries TRBV29-1 and TRBJ2-7, with TRBD2 matching over 11 bases. V dropped 7 bases and J dropped 1; count of bases not matched to a gene: 18. The CDR3 is 18 amino acids. Germline CDR1 reads SQVTM; CDR2 reads ANQGSEA. CDR3 region: CSAGRDSGLAGGSYEQYF. CDR3 DNA sequence: TGCAGCGCAGGCCGGGATTCGGGGCTAGCGGGAGGTTCCTACGAGCAGTACTTC.

The CDR3: CSVDTSGSYNEQFF. DNA for the CDR3: TGCAGCGTTGACACTAGCGGGTCCTACAATGAGCAGTTCTTC. The chain carries TRBV29-1 and TRBJ2-1; 9 bases are a match to TRBD2. J lost 1 base, V lost 3 bases, and 1 base had no gene match. The CDR3 covers 14 residues. Germline CDR1 SQVTM, CDR2 ANQGSEA.

The V gene is TRBV5-1, the J gene TRBJ1-4, with 7 bases lining up with TRBD1. V shed 1 base and J 7 bases; nucleotides not matched to a gene: 10. Germline V gene lookup returns CDR1 SGHRS and CDR2 YFSETQ. The CDR3 runs to 16 residues. CDR3 in DNA: TGCGCCAGCAGCTTGAACCCGACAGGGTTCAGTGAAAAACTGTTTTTT. As protein: CASSLNPTGFSEKLFF.

This clone appeared a few times. J is TRBJ2-5 and V is TRBV30; 8 positions match TRBD1. The ends lost 0 bases at V and 7 bases at J; junction bases unmatched: 1. Germline CDR1 reads GTSNPN; CDR2 reads SVGIG (reference sequence). The CDR3 is 12 amino acids. CDR3 amino acids: CAWSVQGGTQYF. CDR3 nucleotides: TGTGCCTGGAGTGTACAGGGGGGGACCCAGTACTTC.

In this sample, this clone turned up a few times. The CDR3 coding sequence is TGTGCCTGGAGTGTACGGGGCGGGAGCACCTACGAGCAGTACTTC. Its translation: CAWSVRGGSTYEQYF. This chain uses TRBV30 with TRBJ2-7; 7 positions agree with TRBD2. CDR1 and CDR2 (germline): GTSNPN, SVGIG (reference sequence). The CDR3 has 15 residues. V lost 0 bases and J lost 2; bases outside the gene matches: 7.

This clone was detected only a few times. This sequence joins TRBV7-2 and TRBJ2-5; 7 bases align to TRBD1. The CDR3 contains 14 residues. Germline CDR1 reads SGHTA; CDR2 reads FQGNSA. The J segment lost 9 bases and the V segment lost 5 bases, leaving 12 bases of the junction unmatched. CDR3 region: CASSPVRDRWAQYF. The CDR3 DNA is TGTGCCAGCAGCCCGGTCCGGGACAGATGGGCCCAGTACTTC.

V and J are TRBV5-6 and TRBJ1-5; D unclear. CDR3 size: 14 residues. The V and J ends lost 2 bases and 0 bases respectively, with 6 bases between them. Germline CDR1 reads SGHDT; CDR2 reads YYEEEE. The CDR3 loop reads CASSFGSSNQPQHF. CDR3 nucleotides: TGTGCCAGCAGCTTCGGCAGTAGCAATCAGCCCCAGCATTTT.

V usage is TRBV20-1 and J usage is TRBJ2-1, with D possibly TRBD1 on 6 matching bases. The V gene lost 4 bases and the J gene lost 8 bases, with 6 bases spanning the gap. Per germline, CDR1 DFQATT and CDR2 SNEGSKA (reference sequence). The CDR3 consists of 10 residues. CDR3 coding DNA: TGCAGTGCTACAGGGGATGAGCAGTTCTTC. Protein: CSATGDEQFF.

V is TRBV4-2 and J is TRBJ1-2; D might be TRBD1 (6 bases). V was shortened by 4 bases and J by 4 bases, with 22 bases between the two germline ends. This CDR3 is 17 amino acids long. Per the germline V gene, CDR1 is LGHNA and CDR2 is YNFKEQ. The CDR3 DNA reads TGTGCCAGCAGCCCAGAGACAGGCGAGAGGCACTTCTATGGCTACACCTTC. As protein: CASSPETGERHFYGYTF.

This sequence joins TRBV29-1 and TRBJ1-1, with D unresolved. Germline CDR1 and CDR2: SQVTM and ANQGSEA. V was clipped by 7 bases and J by 6 bases, with 12 bases between them. The CDR3 consists of 11 residues. DNA for the CDR3: TGCAGCGCCCCGGTACAGTCTGAAGCTTTCTTT. Amino acids: CSAPVQSEAFF.

The V and J genes are TRBV30 and TRBJ2-4; a possible D gene is TRBD2 (5 bases). The V gene lost 2 bases and the J gene lost 2 bases, with 10 bases spanning the gap. This CDR3 contains 14 residues. CDR1 and CDR2 from the germline V gene are GTSNPN and SVGIG (reference sequence). CDR3 bases: TGTGCCTGGAGTCCAGGACTCCCCAAAAACATTCAGTACTTC. Amino acids: CAWSPGLPKNIQYF.